One sample yielded the 20 T cell receptor beta chains listed below, sequenced in a study of blood T cells in healthy people across ages. It was with a sample-barcoded 5' primer and a J-beta primer mix that a second PCR of about 6 to 11 cycles was run. TCRdb analysed the 5' RACE reads with MiXCR anew, one entry per CDR3 protein. The sample has 450,000 to 650,000 distinct CDR3 sequences; around 24% are singletons. The sample was also reused in another study, on T cells of mothers and their children.

Source material: blood. The receptors shown here come from a boy younger than 18 in good health.

This clonotype was seen a handful of times. This chain links TRBV29-1 with TRBJ2-3; 7 nucleotides match TRBD1. CDR1 and CDR2 (germline): SQVTM, ANQGSEA. J lost 4 bases, V lost 6 bases, and 1 base had no gene match. The CDR3 extends over 11 amino acids. The CDR3, as DNA: TGCAGCGTACAGGGGTCAGATACGCAGTATTTT. Residues: CSVQGSDTQYF.

This sequence joins TRBV13 and TRBJ2-7; 10 nucleotides match TRBD2. The CDR3 is 15 amino acids. CDR1 PRHDT and CDR2 FYEKMQ come from the germline V gene (reference sequence). V shed 4 bases and J 2 bases; nucleotides not matched to a gene: 5. CDR3 nucleotides: TGTGCCAGCAGCTGGGCTAGCGGGGGTGCCTACGAGCAGTACTTC. Protein sequence: CASSWASGGAYEQYF.

The sample holds a few counts of this clonotype. The DNA for the CDR3 is TGCGCCAGCAGCCAAGGAGGGACAGGGGGGAATGAGCAGTTCTTC. This codes for CASSQGGTGGNEQFF. This sequence joins TRBV4-3 and TRBJ2-1; 11 bases match TRBD1. In germline, CDR1 is LGHNA, CDR2 YSLEER. The CDR3 is 15 amino acids. The junction had 3 bases not matched to a gene; V was cut back by 1 base and J by 7 bases.

This clonotype was counted only a few times. The chain links TRBV19 to TRBJ2-1, with D tentatively TRBD1 (6 bases). Germline CDR1 and CDR2: LNHDA and SQIVND (reference sequence). V shed 7 bases and J shed 4 bases, with 14 bases lying between them. This CDR3 is 14 amino acids long. CDR3 sequence reads: CASMSRGRYNEQFF. Written as DNA, the CDR3 is TGTGCCAGTATGAGCAGGGGACGTTACAATGAGCAGTTCTTC.

V is TRBV20-1 and J is TRBJ1-1; TRBD1 agrees at 7 bases. This CDR3 has 14 amino acids. J gave up 4 bases and V 5 bases, and 10 bases lay outside the gene matches. Germline CDR1 reads DFQATT; CDR2 reads SNEGSKA (reference sequence). This CDR3 is CSAAFRRQGTEAFF. CDR3 bases: TGCAGTGCTGCCTTTCGCCGACAGGGCACTGAAGCTTTCTTT.

V and J are TRBV9 and TRBJ2-5; D could derive from TRBD1 or TRBD2 (5 bases each). V lost 1 base and J 5 bases, leaving 9 bases between the germline ends. CDR1 and CDR2 from the germline V gene are SGDLS and YYNGEE. This CDR3 has 13 amino acids. The DNA for the CDR3 is TGTGCCAGCAGCGTACTAGGGGAGGAGACCCAGTACTTC. It is translated as CASSVLGEETQYF.

The rearrangement joins TRBV20-1 to TRBJ2-5; unclear D gene. The CDR3 sequence is 11 residues long. Deletions cut 5 bases from V and 5 bases from J, with 9 bases between. Germline V gene lookup returns CDR1 DFQATT and CDR2 SNEGSKA (reference sequence). CDR3 residues: CSALARETQYF. In nucleotides, the CDR3 is TGCAGTGCTCTGGCGCGGGAGACCCAGTACTTC.

This chain links TRBV7-9 with TRBJ2-7, with 7 nucleotides matching TRBD1. This CDR3 is built from 15 residues. The trim removed 5 bases at V and 4 bases at J, leaving 11 bases unmatched. Germline CDR1 SEHNR, CDR2 FQNEAQ (reference sequence). CDR3 protein: CASSPETGSIYEQYF. The CDR3, as DNA: TGTGCCAGCAGCCCAGAGACAGGGTCCATTTACGAGCAGTACTTC.

This clonotype was recorded at least ten times. This rearrangement joins TRBV27 to TRBJ2-7; 12 bases are a match to TRBD1. This CDR3 region has 16 residues. Per the germline V gene, CDR1 is MNHEY and CDR2 is SMNVEV (reference sequence). V gave up 6 bases and J gave up 2 bases; unmatched junction bases: 8. CDR3 bases: TGTGCCAGCAGACGGGACAGGGGGCGCGAACCCTACGAGCAGTACTTC. Its protein is CASRRDRGREPYEQYF.

The chain recombines TRBV24-1 with TRBJ2-5, with D tentatively TRBD1 (5 bases). V gave up 3 bases and J gave up 5 bases, with 15 bases separating them. Germline CDR1 is KGHDR and CDR2 is SFDVKD. The CDR3 is 15 residues long. CDR3 DNA sequence: TGTGCCACCAGTGATGGTATGGTTGGGGCGGAGACCCAGTACTTC. Residues: CATSDGMVGAETQYF.

The rearrangement joins TRBV6-6 to TRBJ1-2; no reliable D call. CDR1 is MNHNY, CDR2 SVGAGI, per germline (reference sequence). V was trimmed by 2 bases and J by 8 bases, leaving 15 bases between them. This CDR3 has 14 residues. The CDR3 sequence: CASSYGQRAIGYTF. CDR3 sequence (DNA): TGTGCCAGCAGTTACGGGCAGAGAGCGATCGGCTACACCTTC.

This clonotype turned up a few times. This chain links TRBV21-1 with TRBJ1-5. TRBV21-1 is annotated as a pseudogene. This CDR3 contains 14 residues. CDR3: CASSRIVSNQPQHF. The CDR3, as DNA: TGTGCCAGCAGCCGCATAGTTAGCAATCAGCCCCAGCATTTT.

This clonotype was observed a handful of times. This chain uses TRBV6-2 or TRBV6-3 with TRBJ2-5; 13 bases are shared with TRBD2. Gene TRBJ2-1 matches the end of the DNA better, so the J call may be wrong. Germline V lookup: CDR1 MNHEY, CDR2 SVGEGT. This CDR3 comprises 16 residues. CDR3 sequence (DNA): TGTGCCAGCAGTTACGGGACTAGCGGGACTCAAAATGAGCAGTTCTTC. Its protein is CASSYGTSGTQNEQFF.

The rearrangement uses TRBV7-3 and TRBJ2-5, with D uncertain. The J call may be incorrect, as the DNA end agrees better with TRBJ2-7. CDR3 size: 13 residues. The germline gives CDR1 SGHTA, CDR2 FQGTGA. The CDR3 nucleotides read TGTGCCAGCAGACAGAGATCCTTTTCCGAGCAGTACTTC. Residues: CASRQRSFSEQYF.

As DNA, the CDR3 is TGTGCCAGCAGAACCGGGACAGGGGGCAGGTACGAGCAGTACTTC. It translates to CASRTGTGGRYEQYF. This sequence joins TRBV28 and TRBJ2-7, with 12 bases matching TRBD1. V lost 6 bases and J lost 4; bases outside the gene matches: 7. The CDR3 length is 15 residues. CDR1 MDHEN and CDR2 SYDVKM come from the germline V gene.

This chain links TRBV7-9 with TRBJ2-3; D might be TRBD2 (5 bases). The CDR3 extends over 17 amino acids. The V end was cut by 1 base, the J end by 4 bases, with 18 bases between. Germline values: CDR1 SEHNR, CDR2 FQNEAQ (reference sequence). The CDR3 protein is CASSLERDHSWADTQYF. The CDR3 DNA follows: TGTGCCAGCAGCTTAGAACGGGATCATAGTTGGGCAGATACGCAGTATTTT.

J is TRBJ1-1 and V is TRBV4-2, with a possible D match to TRBD1 (5 bases). Per the germline V gene, CDR1 is LGHNA and CDR2 is YNFKEQ. V shed 4 bases and J shed 1 base, with 13 bases lying between them. The CDR3 covers 15 residues. This CDR3 is CASSPFPTENTEAFF. In nucleotides, the CDR3 is TGTGCCAGCAGCCCATTTCCGACAGAGAACACTGAAGCTTTCTTT.

This clonotype was detected only a few times. The V call is TRBV5-1, the J call TRBJ1-1, with unresolved D. The ends were cut back, 0 bases at V and 1 base at J, with 10 bases in the middle. CDR1 and CDR2 (germline): SGHRS, YFSETQ. This CDR3 is built from 15 residues. The CDR3 region has the DNA TGCGCCAGCAGCTTGGGGGCCGGGAAGAACACTGAAGCTTTCTTT. It codes for CASSLGAGKNTEAFF.

This clonotype was found a few times. The chain links TRBV27 to TRBJ1-2, with D unresolved. The CDR3 spans 16 residues. Trimming removed 4 bases at V and 4 bases at J, with 19 bases between. Germline lookup yields CDR1 MNHEY and CDR2 SMNVEV (reference sequence). DNA for the CDR3: TGTGCCAGCAGTTCCCTTGGACCCCTCATTCCCTATGGCTACACCTTC. Protein sequence: CASSSLGPLIPYGYTF.

This clonotype was counted between two and nine times. The rearrangement uses TRBV7-9 and TRBJ2-5, with D uncertain. This CDR3 spans 14 amino acids. Per germline, CDR1 SEHNR and CDR2 FQNEAQ (reference sequence). V lost 5 bases and J lost 2, with 12 bases in between. The CDR3 protein is CASSQLPEQETQYF. The DNA for the CDR3 is TGTGCCAGCAGCCAGCTCCCAGAACAAGAGACCCAGTACTTC.